This is a list of T cell receptor beta chains from one sample in a study of shared clonotypes between healthy human individuals. Sequencing was performed with immunoSEQ multiplex PCR; in TCRdb, only in-frame clones are kept and a portion is missing. This sample has fewer than 1.8 million clones, with 98% found just once. The sample was naive CD4+ T cells sorted from blood. The receptors here all came from a man in his thirties or forties in good health. The conserved cysteine and the conserved F or W are not part of the CDR3 here. The D gene is left open where the match is weak. Size values are once, few and many counts, or a class for expanded clones, and some rows have none.

V: TRBV6-6
D: NA
J: TRBJ2-7
size: once
CDR3: ASSYIASYEQY

V: TRBV6-1
D: TRBD2
J: TRBJ2-7
size: NA
CDR3: ASASSGISYEQY

V: TRBV5-1
D: NA
J: TRBJ2-7
size: NA
CDR3: ASSRDRSPSSYEQY

V: TRBV18
D: TRBD1
J: TRBJ1-5
size: NA
CDR3: ASSRDRYNQPQH

V: TRBV9
D: NA
J: TRBJ2-7
size: NA
CDR3: ASSVGSYVPYEQY

V: TRBV20-1
D: NA
J: TRBJ2-7
size: NA
CDR3: SADGYEQY

V: TRBV10-3
D: TRBD1
J: TRBJ2-3
size: NA
CDR3: ANSQGARTDTQY

V: TRBV30
D: NA
J: TRBJ2-5
size: once
CDR3: AWSVGRAQY

V: TRBV7-9
D: NA
J: TRBJ1-1
size: once
CDR3: ASSSRGRGEAF

V: TRBV2
D: NA
J: TRBJ2-7
size: NA
CDR3: ASSVGLLYYEQY

V: TRBV27
D: NA
J: TRBJ1-4
size: once
CDR3: ASSFTGSNEKLF

V: TRBV11-1
D: TRBD2
J: TRBJ2-1
size: NA
CDR3: ASSRAGGAKYNEQF

V: TRBV28
D: NA
J: TRBJ2-7
size: NA
CDR3: ACNPGFTLDEQY

V: TRBV5-1
D: TRBD1
J: TRBJ2-7
size: NA
CDR3: ASSLDPGGYEQY

V: TRBV4-2
D: NA
J: TRBJ1-2
size: NA
CDR3: ASSHRDKYGYT

V: TRBV5-1
D: TRBD2
J: TRBJ2-7
size: NA
CDR3: ASSLGSGPYEQY

V: TRBV5-1
D: TRBD2
J: TRBJ2-2
size: NA
CDR3: ASSLALREVTGELF

V: TRBV9
D: TRBD2
J: TRBJ2-1
size: NA
CDR3: ASSVAKGTSIHNEQF

V: TRBV11-2
D: TRBD1
J: TRBJ2-2
size: NA
CDR3: ASSLRNQGVESGELF

V: TRBV6-6
D: NA
J: TRBJ1-5
size: NA
CDR3: ASSYGAAYNQPQH

V: TRBV30
D: TRBD2
J: TRBJ2-1
size: NA
CDR3: AWSGGLAGVSNEQF

V: TRBV4-2
D: TRBD2
J: TRBJ2-3
size: NA
CDR3: ASSQGPIAGGPDTQY

V: TRBV5-4
D: TRBD2
J: TRBJ2-2
size: NA
CDR3: ASSLAGGLELF

V: TRBV11-1
D: NA
J: TRBJ2-7
size: NA
CDR3: ASSPRARGYEQY

V: TRBV18
D: TRBD2
J: TRBJ2-3
size: NA
CDR3: ASSPPREKSGEGLSTDTQY

V: TRBV29-1
D: NA
J: TRBJ2-3
size: NA
CDR3: SVLRGTDTQY

V: TRBV28
D: TRBD2
J: TRBJ2-7
size: NA
CDR3: ASTLAGGRDPEQY

V: TRBV6-1
D: NA
J: TRBJ1-1
size: NA
CDR3: ASSGRQAMNTEAF

V: TRBV28
D: NA
J: TRBJ1-2
size: NA
CDR3: ASRPTAYGYT

V: TRBV29-1
D: NA
J: TRBJ1-2
size: NA
CDR3: SVDGARSNYGYT

V: TRBV10-3
D: NA
J: TRBJ1-1
size: NA
CDR3: ASRGTEAF

V: TRBV9
D: NA
J: TRBJ2-6
size: NA
CDR3: ASSVAADREVLT

V: TRBV5-6
D: NA
J: TRBJ1-2
size: NA
CDR3: ASSMTRETIYGYT

V: TRBV15
D: NA
J: TRBJ2-7
size: NA
CDR3: ATSTRRDGGSYEQY

V: TRBV5-1
D: TRBD2
J: TRBJ2-3
size: NA
CDR3: ASSYGLAGDGTDTQY

V: TRBV12-5
D: TRBD2
J: TRBJ2-1
size: NA
CDR3: ASGFFGTSGRAPLIGEQF

V: TRBV28
D: NA
J: TRBJ1-4
size: NA
CDR3: ASSSQGFLEKLF

V: TRBV10-3
D: NA
J: TRBJ1-2
size: NA
CDR3: AISEEVYGYT

V: TRBV7-9
D: TRBD2
J: TRBJ2-3
size: once
CDR3: ASSSPGTSADTQY

V: TRBV7-6
D: TRBD1
J: TRBJ2-7
size: NA
CDR3: ASSLLSGGIAYEQY

V: TRBV7-3
D: NA
J: TRBJ2-2
size: NA
CDR3: ASSLDPGVPGELF

V: TRBV29-1
D: TRBD1
J: TRBJ1-2
size: NA
CDR3: SVVRTGGNYGYT

V: TRBV28
D: NA
J: TRBJ1-5
size: NA
CDR3: ASSLRQISNQPQH

V: TRBV30
D: TRBD2
J: TRBJ2-7
size: NA
CDR3: AWSPGTRGHEQY

V: TRBV11-3
D: TRBD1
J: TRBJ2-1
size: NA
CDR3: ASSLGQGLGDEQF

V: TRBV5-1
D: NA
J: TRBJ1-5
size: NA
CDR3: ASSLQGSGQPQH

V: TRBV27
D: NA
J: TRBJ2-7
size: NA
CDR3: ASSPFREFGSEQY

V: TRBV18
D: NA
J: TRBJ1-2
size: NA
CDR3: ASSPPGDYGYT

V: TRBV6-5
D: NA
J: TRBJ2-5
size: NA
CDR3: ASSRDQSRKTQY

V: TRBV19
D: NA
J: TRBJ2-1
size: NA
CDR3: ASSIRVREQF

V: TRBV6-6
D: NA
J: TRBJ1-3
size: once
CDR3: ASRPGTSGNTIY

V: TRBV6-1
D: NA
J: TRBJ2-7
size: once
CDR3: ASNRPASPYEQY

V: TRBV28
D: NA
J: TRBJ1-1
size: NA
CDR3: ASSPSWGAGNTEAF

V: TRBV18
D: TRBD1
J: TRBJ2-5
size: NA
CDR3: ASSFYRGRETQY

V: TRBV4-1
D: NA
J: TRBJ2-1
size: NA
CDR3: ASSQVPSAGSKYEQF

V: TRBV19
D: TRBD1
J: TRBJ1-5
size: NA
CDR3: ASTRGGSDQPQH

V: TRBV2
D: NA
J: TRBJ2-1
size: NA
CDR3: ASSGYNERF